One sample yielded the 29 T cell receptor beta chains listed below, sequenced in a study of T-cell memory formation after mild COVID-19. MiXCR, run by TCRdb on the 5' RACE reads, gives a single entry per CDR3 protein. The data contain roughly 89,000 distinct CDR3 sequences, about an eighth of them singletons. The sample comprised PBMCs or a T cell subset sorted from them (not recorded which). The receptors stem from an adult woman who had mild COVID-19 (a few samples of this study predate the infection). Cell type and time point are not known.

The chain joins TRBV29-1 to TRBJ2-5, with TRBD1 matching 8 bases. The CDR3 length is 13 residues. Germline assignment: CDR1 SQVTM and CDR2 ANQGSEA. V gave up 6 bases and J gave up 1 base; unmatched junction bases: 4. CDR3 protein: CSVRDRSQETQYF. CDR3 in DNA: TGCAGCGTGCGGGACAGGAGCCAAGAGACCCAGTACTTC.

This clonotype was seen a few times. The chain employs TRBV29-1 and TRBJ2-1; D unclear. Trimming took off 3 bases at V and 8 bases at J, with 20 bases between the two ends. The CDR3 totals 15 residues. CDR1 is SQVTM and CDR2 is ANQGSEA in the germline V gene. The CDR3 loop reads CSVERPQVSWYEQFF. The CDR3 DNA reads TGCAGCGTTGAGAGGCCGCAGGTCTCTTGGTATGAGCAGTTCTTC.

This clonotype has only a few counts. This chain connects TRBV9 to TRBJ2-1; D tentatively reads TRBD1 or TRBD2 (5 bases each). The CDR3 loop spans 14 amino acids. The V gene lost 2 bases and the J gene lost 8 bases, with 14 bases spanning the gap. Germline assignment: CDR1 SGDLS and CDR2 YYNGEE. The CDR3 sequence: CASSVRDPGHEQFF. Here the CDR3 DNA reads TGTGCCAGCAGCGTGAGGGACCCCGGCCATGAGCAGTTCTTC.

The V gene is TRBV7-9, the J gene TRBJ2-7, with TRBD1 matching 7 bases. The CDR3 contains 11 residues. Germline assignment: CDR1 SEHNR and CDR2 FQNEAQ (reference sequence). V lost 5 bases and J lost 11; bases outside the gene matches: 6. The CDR3 here is CASSDAGTEYF. The CDR3 DNA reads TGTGCCAGCAGCGACGCCGGGACAGAGTACTTC. The full variable domain, in which reference TRBV7-9 and TRBJ2-7 provide the parts outside the CDR3, is DTGVSQNPRHKITKRGQNVTFRCDPISEHNRLYWYRQTLGQGPEFLTYFQNEAQLEKSRLLSDRFSAERPKGSFSTLEIQRTEQGDSAMYLCASSDAGTEYFGPGTRLTVT.

The chain couples TRBV10-3 to TRBJ2-3; perhaps TRBD2 as D (6 bases). Germline CDR1 reads ENHRY; CDR2 reads SYGVKD. The CDR3 is made up of 16 amino acids. V gave up 0 bases and J gave up 2 bases, with 12 bases separating them. The CDR3 bases are TGTGCCATCAGTGAGTCCAGCGGGCTGGCCACAGATACGCAGTATTTT. It translates to CAISESSGLATDTQYF.

In its sample, this clonotype was seen a few times. The chain links TRBV3-1 to TRBJ2-7, with TRBD1 matching 8 bases. This CDR3 is built from 16 residues. The germline V gene has CDR1 LGHDT and CDR2 YNNKEL (reference sequence). J lost 1 base, V lost 1 base, and 6 bases had no gene match. The CDR3 bases are TGTGCCAGCAGCCAAGGTTACTGGACAGGGTCCTACGAGCAGTACTTC. Encoded protein: CASSQGYWTGSYEQYF.

This clonotype was detected ten times or more. The chain uses TRBV12-3 or TRBV12-4 and TRBJ2-7, with TRBD1 as a possible D gene (6 bases). The CDR3 loop spans 12 amino acids. Trimming stripped 6 bases from V and 4 bases from J, with 10 bases between. The CDR3 nucleotides read TGTGCCAGCAGCCAGGGGTGGTACGAGCAGTACTTC. Translating gives CASSQGWYEQYF.

This clonotype was observed a few times. CDR3 amino acids: CASSLDRVEQYF. The DNA of the CDR3 is TGTGCCAGCAGCTTAGACAGGGTCGAGCAGTACTTC. The gene calls are TRBV7-9 and TRBJ2-7; D might be TRBD1 (6 bases). Germline V gene lookup returns CDR1 SEHNR and CDR2 FQNEAQ (reference sequence). With 1 base removed from V and 6 bases from J, the gap between germline ends came to 7 bases. The CDR3 consists of 12 residues.

This rearrangement joins TRBV12-3 or TRBV12-4 to TRBJ2-1; 9 nucleotides match TRBD2. The CDR3 extends over 14 amino acids. V shed 2 bases and J 7 bases; nucleotides not matched to a gene: 3. CDR3 region: CASSLYLAGNEQFF. As DNA, the CDR3 is TGTGCCAGCAGTTTATACCTAGCGGGGAATGAGCAGTTCTTC.

This clonotype was observed at least ten times. CDR3 sequence: CASSLQPPREQFF. The CDR3 DNA follows: TGTGCCAGCAGCTTACAACCCCCACGCGAGCAGTTCTTC. The V and J genes are TRBV7-9 and TRBJ2-1, with D hard to call. Trimming took 2 bases from V and 10 from J, leaving 12 bases between them. In germline, CDR1 is SEHNR, CDR2 FQNEAQ (reference sequence). The CDR3 has 13 residues.

In this sample, this clonotype turned up a few times. The V and J genes are TRBV25-1 and TRBJ1-2; possible D gene TRBD1, 5 bases. Germline V CDR1 and CDR2: MGHDK, SYGVNS. V gave up 8 bases and J gave up 4 bases, with 14 bases separating them. The CDR3 sequence is 13 residues long. CDR3 DNA: TGTGCCAGCGGGCCGGGGCCGATCTATGGCTACACCTTC. This gives the protein CASGPGPIYGYTF.

The V and J genes are TRBV7-9 and TRBJ2-5; D not certain. The CDR3 is 13 residues long. Looked up from germline, CDR1 is SEHNR and CDR2 is FQNEAQ (reference sequence). The V end lost 6 bases, the J end lost 2 bases, and 10 bases lay between the germline ends. CDR3 sequence (DNA): TGTGCCAGCAGTGGCAGCGAGCAAGAGACCCAGTACTTC. Its translation is CASSGSEQETQYF.

This clonotype was seen only a few times. The chain employs TRBV29-1 and TRBJ1-1, with D perhaps matching TRBD1 (5 bases). V lost 1 base, J lost 5 bases, and 11 bases lay in between. Germline CDR1 is SQVTM and CDR2 is ANQGSEA. The CDR3 totals 13 residues. The CDR3 DNA follows: TGCAGCGTTGAAGGAGGGGTGGAAACTGAAGCTTTCTTT. This sequence encodes CSVEGGVETEAFF.

This chain uses TRBV5-1 with TRBJ2-3; 15 bases fit TRBD2. The CDR3 spans 21 residues. V gave up 4 bases and J gave up 0 bases; unmatched junction bases: 15. From germline, CDR1 is SGHRS and CDR2 YFSETQ. The CDR3: CASSPWGLAGGTRTSTDTQYF. The CDR3 coding sequence is TGCGCCAGCAGCCCATGGGGACTAGCGGGGGGAACCCGAACTAGCACAGATACGCAGTATTTT.

This clonotype was counted a few times. J is TRBJ2-1 and V is TRBV10-3; D is perhaps TRBD1 (5 bases). Per germline, CDR1 ENHRY and CDR2 SYGVKD. V lost 0 bases, J lost 15 bases, and 21 bases lay in between. The CDR3 is 15 residues long. The CDR3 DNA follows: TGTGCCATCAGTGAGTCGGGGTCACAGGACCTTTGGGGGTTCTTC. Translated, it gives CAISESGSQDLWGFF.

The J gene is TRBJ2-5, the V gene TRBV5-5; 10 bases are shared with TRBD2. The junction had 9 bases not matched to a gene; V was cut back by 0 bases and J by 4 bases. The length of the CDR3 is 17 residues. Germline V lookup: CDR1 SGHKS, CDR2 YYEKEE (reference sequence). The CDR3 coding sequence is TGTGCCAGCAGCTTGGGACTAGCGGGCCCCCTTCGAGAGACCCAGTACTTC. This codes for CASSLGLAGPLRETQYF.

The V gene is TRBV29-1, the J gene TRBJ1-2; D remains ambiguous. CDR1 is SQVTM and CDR2 is ANQGSEA in the germline V gene. Trimming removed 6 bases from V and 3 bases from J, with 8 bases in between. There are 11 residues in the CDR3. For the CDR3, the DNA is TGCAGCGTGACGGGCCACTATGGCTACACCTTC. Protein sequence: CSVTGHYGYTF. The variable domain in full, completed from reference TRBV29-1 and TRBJ1-2, reads SAVISQKPSRDICQRGTSLTIQCQVDSQVTMMFWYRQQPGQSLTLIATANQGSEATYESGFVIDKFPISRPNLTFSTLTVSNMSPEDSSIYLCSVTGHYGYTFGSGTRLTVV.

The gene calls are TRBV24-1 and TRBJ1-1; D is undetermined. Trimming removed 6 bases at V and 0 bases at J, with 7 bases between. CDR1 is KGHDR and CDR2 is SFDVKD in the germline V gene. The CDR3 covers 13 residues. CDR3 sequence: CATSNGMNTEAFF. The CDR3 bases are TGTGCCACCAGTAACGGGATGAACACTGAAGCTTTCTTT.

Worth noting for this clonotype: The junction departs from the called germline gene at one end, perhaps through a read error. DNA of the CDR3: TGTGCCAGCAGCTTGCTCGGGAGTTCCAAAGAAACCCAGTACTTC. Translated: CASSLLGSSKETQYF. V usage is TRBV5-4 and J usage is TRBJ2-5; a weak D match, TRBD2 (6 bases). In germline, CDR1 is SGHNT, CDR2 YYREEE (reference sequence). The CDR3 has 15 residues.

The chain is built from TRBV6-2 or TRBV6-3 and TRBJ2-1, with 11 bases identical to TRBD2. Trimming took 4 bases from V and 7 from J; bases not matched to a gene: 6. This CDR3 is built from 15 residues. Germline CDR1 and CDR2: MNHEY and SVGEGT. The CDR3 coding sequence is TGTGCCAGCAGTTCTAGGCTAGCGGGAGGTAATGAGCAGTTCTTC. This translates into CASSSRLAGGNEQFF.

This chain joins TRBV7-9 and TRBJ1-2; D uncertain. Trimming removed 4 bases at V and 6 bases at J, with 18 bases between. The CDR3 loop spans 15 amino acids. CDR1 is SEHNR and CDR2 is FQNEAQ in the germline V gene (reference sequence). The CDR3 sequence is CASSSPLVQWDGYTF. The CDR3 DNA is TGTGCCAGCAGCTCACCTTTGGTCCAATGGGATGGCTACACCTTC.

The V and J genes are TRBV20-1 and TRBJ2-1; TRBD2 matches at 16 bases. V shed 1 base, J shed 8 bases, and the junction held 14 bases outside the gene matches. This CDR3 has 19 residues. Germline-derived CDR1 and CDR2 are DFQATT and SNEGSKA (reference sequence). This CDR3 is CSARGPGLAGGPGRDEQFF. For the CDR3, the DNA is TGCAGTGCTAGAGGTCCGGGACTAGCGGGAGGGCCAGGGCGCGATGAGCAGTTCTTC.

This clonotype was counted a few times. The V gene is TRBV7-3, the J gene TRBJ2-1; 10 nucleotides match TRBD2. Unmatched junction bases numbered 4, after V lost 4 bases and J lost 7 bases. CDR3 size: 14 residues. In germline, CDR1 is SGHTA, CDR2 FQGTGA. The CDR3 region is CASSSSGSHNEQFF. CDR3 bases: TGTGCCAGCAGCTCTAGCGGGAGCCATAATGAGCAGTTCTTC.

This clonotype was recorded at least ten times. The chain couples TRBV6-6 to TRBJ2-1; TRBD1 aligns across 8 bases. The CDR3 runs to 15 residues. Germline-derived CDR1 and CDR2 are MNHNY and SVGAGI (reference sequence). J lost 0 bases, V lost 4 bases, and 2 bases had no gene match. CDR3 nucleotide sequence: TGTGCCAGCAGTTTTACAGGGGGCTCCTACAATGAGCAGTTCTTC. Its protein is CASSFTGGSYNEQFF.

This clonotype was detected ten times or more. This chain uses TRBV7-9 with TRBJ2-7; D perhaps matches TRBD1 (5 bases). The CDR3 length is 12 residues. Germline-derived CDR1 and CDR2 are SEHNR and FQNEAQ (reference sequence). V was clipped by 0 bases and J by 6 bases, with 6 bases between them. The DNA for the CDR3 is TGTGCCAGCAGCTTAGCGGGGCTCGAGCAGTACTTC. It translates to CASSLAGLEQYF.

The chain uses TRBV7-9 and TRBJ2-7; TRBD1 might be the D (6 bases). V lost 3 bases to trimming and J lost 0 bases, with 9 bases between them. Germline-derived CDR1 and CDR2 are SEHNR and FQNEAQ (reference sequence). CDR3 length equals 14 residues. CDR3 amino acids: CASSLDRTSYEQYF. The CDR3 region has the DNA TGTGCCAGCAGCTTGGACAGAACCTCCTACGAGCAGTACTTC.

This clonotype was counted between two and nine times. The chain combines TRBV20-1 with TRBJ2-7; 9 nucleotides agree with TRBD2. Germline assignment: CDR1 DFQATT and CDR2 SNEGSKA (reference sequence). The CDR3 is made up of 16 amino acids. The trim removed 0 bases at V and 4 bases at J, leaving 10 bases unmatched. This CDR3 reads CSARDLGSGSRYEQYF. The CDR3 bases are TGCAGTGCTAGAGACCTAGGTAGCGGGAGTCGGTACGAGCAGTACTTC.

V usage is TRBV5-1 and J usage is TRBJ2-1, with 8 positions matching TRBD2. Losses at the gene ends were 0 bases for V and 10 bases for J; bases not matched to a gene: 9. The CDR3 sequence is 15 residues long. CDR1 is SGHRS, CDR2 YFSETQ, per germline. CDR3 sequence reads: CASSLGSGALREQFF. The CDR3 region has the DNA TGCGCCAGCAGCTTGGGTAGCGGGGCATTGCGGGAGCAGTTCTTC.

This rearrangement joins TRBV7-9 to TRBJ1-1; no reliable D call. The V end lost 0 bases, the J end lost 1 base, and 9 bases lay between the germline ends. The CDR3 runs to 15 residues. Germline lookup yields CDR1 SEHNR and CDR2 FQNEAQ (reference sequence). The CDR3 here is CASSLAIGENTEAFF. As DNA, the CDR3 is TGTGCCAGCAGCTTAGCGATTGGGGAGAACACTGAAGCTTTCTTT.